A single T cell receptor (beta chain) is shown here with its context. The target antigen is unknown. This entry belongs to a study of cytomegalovirus exposure and HLA in healthy donors. General study points: Immune exposure was documented only through CMV serostatus. Sequencing likely produced, as an artifact, a cluster of highly shared sequence variants. The authors later linked a missense DCLRE1C variant to TCR beta V- and J-gene trimming.

Though nominally healthy at sampling, donors likely had unrecorded immune exposures. A multiplex PCR was run with 60 Vbeta primers and 13 Jbeta primers. Method: immunoSEQ multiplex PCR; TCRdb's copy keeps in-frame clones and lacks some. The sample holds over 75,000 clones; about 89% are singletons and the top ten take about 8.6%. The CDR3 loop spans 15 amino acids. V lost 1 base and J lost 3; bases outside the gene matches: 5. CDR1 KGHSY and CDR2 FQNENV come from the germline V gene. The sequenced material came from PBMCs. V is TRBV16 and J is TRBJ1-1, with 7 bases that match TRBD1. The receptor comes from a man aged 25-45 years in good health and CMV-seropositive. Written as DNA, the CDR3 is TGTGCCAGCAGCCAATTCGGGCAGGGGGACACTGAAGCTTTCTTT. This sequence encodes CASSQFGQGDTEAFF.